The 21 T cell receptor beta chains below all came from one sample that was sequenced in a study of CD8+ T cells in alopecia areata. The treatment: oral pan-JAK inhibitor, 5-10 mg twice daily. RNA was extracted and reverse transcribed into cDNA as the sequencing template. This table comes from immunoSEQ multiplex PCR, and its TCRdb copy is limited to in-frame clones, with some not included. The sample lists approximately 150,000 clones; around 60% were seen once. Sequenced here: CD4+ T cells sorted from blood, sampled at week 24, from a patient treated with tofacitinib. All receptors derive from a human donor with alopecia areata.

The rearrangement uses TRBV29-1 and TRBJ2-2, with no clear D. The CDR3 is made up of 12 amino acids. V lost 4 bases and J lost 4, with 7 bases in between. Germline-derived CDR1 and CDR2 are SQVTM and ANQGSEA. CDR3 region: CSVVYSTGELFF. CDR3 bases: TGCAGCGTTGTTTATAGCACCGGGGAGCTGTTTTTT.

The gene calls are TRBV15 and TRBJ1-5; TRBD1 matches at 7 bases. Trimming cost V 1 base and J 3 bases; bases outside gene matches: 3. This CDR3 is 15 amino acids long. Per the germline V gene, CDR1 is LNHNV and CDR2 is YYDKDF (reference sequence). CDR3 protein: CATSRGQGFNQPQHF. The CDR3 nucleotides read TGTGCCACCAGCAGAGGACAGGGCTTCAATCAGCCCCAGCATTTT.

The chain employs TRBV29-1 and TRBJ2-5; D is possibly TRBD1 (5 bases). CDR1 is SQVTM and CDR2 is ANQGSEA in the germline V gene. The V end lost 7 bases, the J end lost 5 bases, and 11 bases lay between the germline ends. This CDR3 contains 11 residues. Written as DNA, the CDR3 is TGCAGCGGATCGCCAGGGGAGACCCAGTACTTC. Encoded protein: CSGSPGETQYF.

This clone was seen a handful of times. The J gene is TRBJ1-1, the V gene TRBV7-9, with D unresolved. The CDR3 extends over 14 amino acids. Germline V gene sequence: CDR1 SEHNR, CDR2 FQNEAQ (reference sequence). V lost 1 base, J lost 5 bases, and 11 bases lay in between. CDR3 region: CASSLGHAGTEAFF. The CDR3 DNA reads TGTGCCAGCAGCTTAGGACACGCGGGGACTGAAGCTTTCTTT. Variable domain in full (rest from reference TRBV7-9 and TRBJ1-1): DTGVSQNPRHKITKRGQNVTFRCDPISEHNRLYWYRQTLGQGPEFLTYFQNEAQLEKSRLLSDRFSAERPKGSFSTLEIQRTEQGDSAMYLCASSLGHAGTEAFFGQGTRLTVV.

This clone appeared a few times. This chain links TRBV7-3 with TRBJ2-3; 10 nucleotides line up with TRBD2. Germline V gene sequence: CDR1 SGHTA, CDR2 FQGTGA. The CDR3 is 16 amino acids. Trimming removed 5 bases from V and 4 bases from J; junction bases left unmatched: 9. The CDR3 DNA reads TGTGCCAGCAGCGTAGGAGCGGGGGGGCCCTCAGATACGCAGTATTTT. This encodes CASSVGAGGPSDTQYF.

V is TRBV30 and J is TRBJ1-2; no definite D call. V lost 3 bases and J lost 5, with 10 bases in between. The germline gives CDR1 GTSNPN, CDR2 SVGIG (reference sequence). The CDR3 sequence is 12 residues long. The CDR3 is CAWRDGLYGYTF. The CDR3 DNA is TGTGCCTGGAGGGACGGACTTTATGGCTACACCTTC.

This clone was detected only a few times. The genes are TRBV7-2 and TRBJ2-5; the D gene is possibly TRBD2 (6 bases). With 6 bases removed from V and 4 bases from J, the gap between germline ends came to 18 bases. From germline, CDR1 is SGHTA and CDR2 FQGNSA. CDR3 length: 15 amino acids. The CDR3 spells CASRMGVASVETQYF. The CDR3 DNA follows: TGTGCCAGCAGGATGGGGGTGGCTAGCGTAGAGACCCAGTACTTC.

This clone was recorded a few times. This chain uses TRBV5-5 with TRBJ2-3; D unclear. This CDR3 comprises 15 residues. V lost 0 bases and J lost 2, with 10 bases in between. Per germline, CDR1 SGHKS and CDR2 YYEKEE (reference sequence). The CDR3 protein is CASSLVLGSTDTQYF. CDR3 in DNA: TGTGCCAGCAGCTTGGTGCTAGGTTCCACAGATACGCAGTATTTT. Combining the CDR3 with reference TRBV5-5 and TRBJ2-3 gives the whole variable domain DAGVTQSPTHLIKTRGQQVTLRCSPISGHKSVSWYQQVLGQGPQFIFQYYEKEERGRGNFPDRFSARQFPNYSSELNVNALLLGDSALYLCASSLVLGSTDTQYFGPGTRLTVL.

This clone was seen ten or more times. V gene TRBV4-1 combines with J gene TRBJ1-3; 7 bases are shared with TRBD1. The germline CDR1 and CDR2 sequences are MGHRA and YSYEKL. This CDR3 region has 16 residues. V gave up 3 bases and J gave up 0 bases; unmatched junction bases: 5. This chain's CDR3 is CASSQLTGNSGNTIYF. The CDR3, as DNA: TGCGCCAGCAGCCAGTTGACAGGGAACTCTGGAAACACCATATATTTT.

This clone was found a few times. The CDR3 is CSVAPSSTYEQYF. CDR3 nucleotide sequence: TGCAGCGTTGCACCGAGTTCCACCTACGAGCAGTACTTC. V is TRBV29-1 and J is TRBJ2-7; unclear D gene. Germline V gives CDR1 SQVTM, CDR2 ANQGSEA. This CDR3 contains 13 residues. V gave up 4 bases and J gave up 2 bases, with 12 bases separating them.

The genes are TRBV5-1 and TRBJ2-7; 10 nucleotides line up with TRBD2. V was clipped by 1 base and J by 3 bases; unmatched bases: 4. The CDR3 is 15 amino acids. Germline-derived CDR1 and CDR2 are SGHRS and YFSETQ. The CDR3 is CASSLSSGGGYEQYF. DNA of the CDR3: TGCGCCAGCAGCTTGTCTAGCGGGGGAGGCTACGAGCAGTACTTC.

This chain connects TRBV29-1 to TRBJ1-4; D unresolved. V lost 4 bases and J lost 5, with 5 bases in between. Germline V CDR1 and CDR2: SQVTM, ANQGSEA. The CDR3 contains 11 residues. CDR3 loop: CSVAWNEKLFF. The CDR3 bases are TGCAGCGTTGCATGGAATGAAAAACTGTTTTTT.

In its sample, this clone was seen a few times. The chain has TRBV30 and TRBJ1-1; no clear D gene. The CDR3 consists of 13 residues. CDR1 and CDR2 (germline): GTSNPN, SVGIG (reference sequence). V lost 5 bases and J 0 bases, leaving 10 bases between the germline ends. The CDR3 DNA is TGTGCCTGGGGTCGGGCGATGAACACTGAAGCTTTCTTT. Residues: CAWGRAMNTEAFF.

The V call is TRBV6-6, the J call TRBJ2-5; 9 bases line up with TRBD1. Germline CDR1 is MNHNY and CDR2 is SVGAGI (reference sequence). V lost 2 bases to trimming and J lost 4 bases; unmatched junction nucleotides: 2. CDR3 length equals 14 residues. This chain's CDR3 is CASSYGTGSETQYF. CDR3 nucleotide sequence: TGTGCCAGCAGTTACGGGACAGGGTCAGAGACCCAGTACTTC.

CDR3 protein: CASSRISGANVLTF. For the CDR3, the DNA is TGTGCCAGTAGCCGGATCTCTGGGGCCAACGTCCTGACTTTC. The chain joins TRBV7-9 to TRBJ2-6; the D is unclear. CDR1 SEHNR and CDR2 FQNEAQ come from the germline V gene (reference sequence). This CDR3 region has 14 residues. The V and J ends lost 9 bases and 0 bases respectively, with 9 bases between them.

The chain carries TRBV5-6 and TRBJ2-3; TRBD2 might be the D (6 bases). Trimming removed 3 bases from V and 6 bases from J, with 14 bases in between. In germline, CDR1 is SGHDT, CDR2 YYEEEE. There are 14 residues in the CDR3. CDR3 nucleotide sequence: TGTGCCAGCAGCTGGAGGGACGTTCCCGATACGCAGTATTTT. It yields the protein CASSWRDVPDTQYF.

The rearrangement joins TRBV6-1 to TRBJ2-7, with 8 nucleotides matching TRBD1. V trimming: 4 bases; J trimming: 0 bases; junction bases outside the gene matches: 14. CDR3 length: 18 residues. In germline, CDR1 is MNHNS, CDR2 SASEGT. In DNA form, the CDR3 reads TGTGCCAGCAGTGCAAACCCGACAGGGGCCTTCAGCTCCTACGAGCAGTACTTC. As protein: CASSANPTGAFSSYEQYF.

The genes are TRBV9 and TRBJ2-6, with a tentative D call TRBD1 (6 bases). Germline loops: CDR1 SGDLS, CDR2 YYNGEE. Trimming cost V 2 bases and J 4 bases, with 10 bases left between them. The CDR3 consists of 15 residues. CDR3 region: CASSVRGPGANVLTF. The CDR3 bases are TGTGCCAGCAGCGTCAGGGGCCCCGGGGCCAACGTCCTGACTTTC.

The CDR3 sequence is CAISEGGTNTGELFF. The CDR3 coding sequence is TGTGCCATCAGTGAGGGGGGCACGAACACCGGGGAGCTGTTTTTT. The chain uses TRBV10-3 and TRBJ2-2; D is possibly TRBD1 (6 bases). The CDR3 consists of 15 residues. Between the trimmed V and J ends, which lost 2 bases and 0 bases, there was a span of 7 bases. The germline V gene has CDR1 ENHRY and CDR2 SYGVKD.

This clone came up a few times. The rearrangement uses TRBV10-3 and TRBJ2-1; the D is unclear. Per germline, CDR1 ENHRY and CDR2 SYGVKD. Trimming shortened V by 7 bases and J by 6 bases, and 13 bases separated the two germline ends. The CDR3 has 13 amino acids. CDR3 coding DNA: TGTGCCATCACGACGCCCAAAGGCAATGAGCAGTTCTTC. Translating gives CAITTPKGNEQFF.

The genes are TRBV27 and TRBJ1-4; no clear D. CDR3 length: 13 residues. V dropped 5 bases and J dropped 7 bases, with 11 bases sitting between them. The V gene's germline CDR1 is MNHEY and CDR2 SMNVEV (reference sequence). CDR3 DNA: TGTGCCAGCAGTCCGAGACACCTTGAAAAACTGTTTTTT. Its translation: CASSPRHLEKLFF.